This T cell receptor beta chain was profiled in a study of cytomegalovirus exposure and HLA in healthy donors. For the study at large: Approximately 85 million unique TCRs from HLA-typed donors were held in an early release of data.

About this clone itself: Its cognate antigen is unknown.

PCR amplification relied on 60 Vbeta primers (plus 13 Jbeta primers). Data came from immunoSEQ multiplex PCR; TCRdb stores just in-frame clones and leaves some out. This table holds 130,000 or so clones, 60% to 80% found once. Study results and caveats: CMV serostatus was the sole immune exposure data available. Productive status was seen about 87% or about 30% of the time for most TCR beta V segments in an earlier analysis.

The CDR3 is made up of 14 amino acids. V was cut by 4 bases and J by 3 bases, with 13 bases left in between. Germline V gene data show CDR1 as SGHTA and CDR2 as FQGNSA. The receptor's source is a middle-aged man in good health and CMV-seronegative. The chain employs TRBV7-2 and TRBJ2-7; D gene uncertain. Source material: PBMCs. The CDR3 nucleotides are TGTGCCAGCAGCTCATCAAGAGGATACTACGAGCAGTACTTC. It codes for CASSSSRGYYEQYF.